The 31 T cell receptor beta chains below all came from one sample that was sequenced in a study of T cell responses to AZD1222 COVID-19 vaccine. Generated by immunoSEQ multiplex PCR, the TCRdb table keeps only in-frame clones and is missing some. In the table there are around 150,000 clones, roughly 84% of which are singletons. The input for sequencing was peripheral blood, taken on day 0 of AZD1222 vaccination. These receptors all come from an adult in good health.

The rearrangement uses TRBV11-2 and TRBJ1-5; D is unclear. Germline values: CDR1 SGHAT, CDR2 FQNNGV. CDR3 length equals 15 residues. V gave up 5 bases and J gave up 4 bases, with 15 bases separating them. Here the CDR3 reads CASSPQGRPNQPQHF. For the CDR3, the DNA is TGTGCCAGCAGCCCCCAAGGCAGGCCTAATCAGCCCCAGCATTTT.

The count of this clone is one. The CDR3: CASTRRGRGSYEQYF. CDR3 in DNA: TGTGCCAGCACCAGGAGAGGAAGGGGCTCCTACGAGCAGTACTTC. The chain joins TRBV28 to TRBJ2-7; tentative D call: TRBD1 (5 bases). The germline gives CDR1 MDHEN, CDR2 SYDVKM. V lost 7 bases and J 0 bases, leaving 16 bases between the germline ends. The CDR3 has 15 residues.

The gene calls are TRBV27 and TRBJ1-4; 10 nucleotides align to TRBD1. The length of the CDR3 is 16 residues. CDR1 and CDR2 from the germline V gene are MNHEY and SMNVEV (reference sequence). V shed 6 bases, J shed 6 bases, and the junction held 10 bases outside the gene matches. The CDR3 region has the DNA TGTGCCAGCAGACCGACAGGGGGCGGCTTTTATGAAAAACTGTTTTTT. As protein: CASRPTGGGFYEKLFF.

CDR3 sequence: CASSDIRGGGEKLFF. CDR3 sequence (DNA): TGTGCCAGCAGCGATATAAGAGGGGGAGGTGAAAAACTGTTTTTT. The chain has TRBV7-9 and TRBJ1-4; possible D gene TRBD1, 6 bases. The V end lost 5 bases, the J end lost 7 bases, and 17 bases lay between the germline ends. The CDR3 has 15 amino acids. Per germline, CDR1 SEHNR and CDR2 FQNEAQ (reference sequence).

This sequence joins TRBV11-1 and TRBJ2-2; 10 bases align to TRBD1. Germline CDR1 SGHAT, CDR2 FQDESV (reference sequence). The V gene end was trimmed by 5 bases and the J gene end by 0 bases; junction bases not matched to a gene: 3. The CDR3 sequence is 16 residues long. CDR3: CASSLGQGANTGELFF. The DNA of the CDR3 is TGTGCCAGCAGCCTTGGACAGGGGGCGAACACCGGGGAGCTGTTTTTT.

This rearrangement joins TRBV11-3 to TRBJ1-6, with D tentatively TRBD1 (6 bases). With 5 bases removed from V and 7 bases from J, the gap between germline ends came to 9 bases. The CDR3 sequence is 13 residues long. Germline V gene data show CDR1 as SGHNT and CDR2 as YENEEA. The CDR3 bases are TGTGCCAGCAGCCGCACAGGGAATTCACCCCTCCACTTT. Translated, it gives CASSRTGNSPLHF.

The rearrangement links TRBV10-2 to TRBJ1-5, with no clear D. CDR1 and CDR2 (germline): WSHSY, SAAADI. The CDR3 is 13 amino acids. Trimming pared 6 bases from V and 5 bases from J, leaving 11 bases between. This CDR3 is CASRLQRDQPQHF. In DNA form, the CDR3 reads TGCGCCAGCAGACTCCAGCGCGATCAGCCCCAGCATTTT.

This chain uses TRBV9 with TRBJ1-1; the match to TRBD1 covers 12 bases. The V gene end was trimmed by 0 bases and the J gene end by 11 bases; junction bases not matched to a gene: 11. Germline V lookup: CDR1 SGDLS, CDR2 YYNGEE. The CDR3 is 16 amino acids. The DNA of the CDR3 is TGTGCCAGCAGCGTAGCCCCTTCCGGGACAGGGGGCGATGCTTTCTTT. Translating it yields CASSVAPSGTGGDAFF.

Worth noting for this clone: The junction departs from the called germline gene at one end, perhaps through a read error. The chain couples TRBV6-2 or TRBV6-3 to TRBJ1-3, with D unresolved. Germline V gives CDR1 MNHEY, CDR2 SVGEGT. CDR3 size: 12 residues. The CDR3 loop reads CASSKGETSRVF. The DNA for the CDR3 is TGTGCCAGCAGCAAAGGAGAAACCAGCCGGGTTTTT.

The chain couples TRBV6-1 to TRBJ1-1; D is uncertain. CDR1 and CDR2 from the germline V gene are MNHNS and SASEGT. CDR3 length: 14 amino acids. Trimming shortened V by 0 bases and J by 1 base, and 6 bases separated the two germline ends. CDR3 nucleotide sequence: TGTGCCAGCAGTGAAGCGTACCAGAACACTGAAGCTTTCTTT. The encoded protein is CASSEAYQNTEAFF.

The chain is built from TRBV7-8 and TRBJ2-2, with unresolved D. This CDR3 is 17 amino acids long. Germline CDR1 is SGHVS and CDR2 is FQNEAQ. V was trimmed by 5 bases and J by 1 base, leaving 17 bases between them. The CDR3 loop reads CASSPKVGRMNTGELFF. The DNA for the CDR3 is TGTGCCAGCAGCCCCAAGGTTGGACGGATGAACACCGGGGAGCTGTTTTTT. The entire variable domain, with the rest obtained from reference TRBV7-8 and TRBJ2-2, is as follows: GAGVSQSPRYKVAKRGQDVALRCDPISGHVSLFWYQQALGQGPEFLTYFQNEAQLDKSGLPSDRFFAERPEGSVSTLKIQRTQQEDSAVYLCASSPKVGRMNTGELFFGEGSRLTVL.

CDR3 loop: CSVGAGLGTEAFF. The CDR3, as DNA: TGCAGCGTCGGTGCTGGATTGGGCACTGAAGCTTTCTTT. V is TRBV29-1 and J is TRBJ1-1; unclear D gene. CDR3 length equals 13 residues. With 6 bases removed from V and 4 bases from J, the gap between germline ends came to 15 bases. In germline, CDR1 is SQVTM, CDR2 ANQGSEA.

This clone turned up a few times. The CDR3 region is CASSFRGRQYSGYGYTF. Written as DNA, the CDR3 is TGTGCCAGCAGTTTTAGGGGTCGACAGTACTCCGGCTATGGCTACACCTTC. J is TRBJ1-2 and V is TRBV28; possibly TRBD1 for D (5 bases). Trimming left V 3 bases short and J 4 bases short, with 21 bases between. This CDR3 is built from 17 residues. The germline V gene encodes CDR1 MDHEN and CDR2 SYDVKM.

The chain uses TRBV28 and TRBJ1-4; TRBD1 is a possible D gene (5 bases). The CDR3 has 16 amino acids. Trimming left V 1 base short and J 8 bases short, with 17 bases between. Germline-derived CDR1 and CDR2 are MDHEN and SYDVKM. The CDR3: CASSLSAGGQEEKLFF. CDR3 nucleotide sequence: TGTGCCAGCAGTTTATCGGCGGGGGGTCAGGAAGAAAAACTGTTTTTT. Supplemented by reference TRBV28 and TRBJ1-4, the full variable domain reads DVKVTQSSRYLVKRTGEKVFLECVQDMDHENMFWYRQDPGLGLRLIYFSYDVKMKEKGDIPEGYSVSREKKERFSLILESASTNQTSMYLCASSLSAGGQEEKLFFGSGTQLSVL.

The chain combines TRBV11-2 with TRBJ1-5, with D tentatively TRBD1 (6 bases). This CDR3 comprises 14 residues. CDR1 SGHAT and CDR2 FQNNGV come from the germline V gene. Trimming cost V 0 bases and J 4 bases, with 7 bases left between them. The CDR3 DNA reads TGTGCCAGCAGCTTAGACAGGGGAAATCAGCCCCAGCATTTT. Encoded protein: CASSLDRGNQPQHF.

A few counts support this clone. The gene calls are TRBV6-1 and TRBJ1-2; 7 bases are shared with TRBD1. The CDR3 loop spans 12 amino acids. J gave up 10 bases and V 1 base, and 3 bases lay outside the gene matches. In germline, CDR1 is MNHNS, CDR2 SASEGT. The DNA for the CDR3 is TGTGCCAGCAGTGAAGGGGACAGAGACTACACCTTC. Translation: CASSEGDRDYTF.

This clone occurred once. The chain employs TRBV28 and TRBJ1-4, with D unresolved. From germline, CDR1 is MDHEN and CDR2 SYDVKM. The CDR3 runs to 15 residues. Trimming shortened V by 1 base and J by 3 bases, and 9 bases separated the two germline ends. CDR3 DNA: TGTGCCAGCAGTTTATTTGGCGCCCCTAATGAAAAACTGTTTTTT. Translating gives CASSLFGAPNEKLFF.

V and J are TRBV9 and TRBJ2-5, with D possibly being TRBD1 or TRBD2 (5 bases each). Germline V CDR1 and CDR2: SGDLS, YYNGEE. V was shortened by 2 bases and J by 4 bases, with 12 bases between the two germline ends. This CDR3 comprises 14 residues. In DNA, the CDR3 is TGTGCCAGCAGCGTCGGGACCGGCCGAGAGACCCAGTACTTC. Protein: CASSVGTGRETQYF. The whole variable domain, filled in from reference TRBV9 and TRBJ2-5, reads DSGVTQTPKHLITATGQRVTLRCSPRSGDLSVYWYQQSLDQGLQFLIQYYNGEERAKGNILERFSAQQFPDLHSELNLSSLELGDSALYFCASSVGTGRETQYFGPGTRLLVL.

The chain employs TRBV3-1 (or the pseudogene TRBV3-2) and TRBJ2-1; TRBD1 is a possible D gene (6 bases). V lost 5 bases and J 8 bases, leaving 13 bases between the germline ends. This CDR3 is built from 13 residues. The germline V gene has CDR1 LGHDT and CDR2 YNNKEL (reference sequence). The chain's CDR3 is CASSTRQADEQFF. CDR3 sequence (DNA): TGTGCCAGCAGCACCCGACAGGCAGATGAGCAGTTCTTC.

V and J are TRBV9 and TRBJ1-1, with TRBD1 matching over 8 bases. V gave up 0 bases and J gave up 11 bases; unmatched junction bases: 9. CDR3 length: 14 amino acids. From germline, CDR1 is SGDLS and CDR2 YYNGEE. For the CDR3, the DNA is TGTGCCAGCAGCGTAGGCGGACAGGGAGGGCACGCTTTCTTT. It translates to CASSVGGQGGHAFF.

The chain joins TRBV6-5 to TRBJ2-5; 11 bases align to TRBD2. J lost 7 bases, V lost 0 bases, and 7 bases had no gene match. The CDR3 length is 16 residues. Germline CDR1 is MNHEY and CDR2 is SVGAGI. DNA of the CDR3: TGTGCCAGCAGTTACTCGACTAGCGGGGCCATTGGGACCCAGTACTTC. It yields the protein CASSYSTSGAIGTQYF.

This rearrangement joins TRBV12-3 or TRBV12-4 to TRBJ1-2; D call uncertain. Trimming took off 2 bases at V and 5 bases at J, with 6 bases between the two ends. CDR3 length: 12 residues. The CDR3 bases are TGTGCCAGCAGTTTATCAGAGTATGGCTACACCTTC. This gives the protein CASSLSEYGYTF.

The chain has TRBV7-9 and TRBJ1-4; tentative D call: TRBD1 (6 bases). This CDR3 is 15 amino acids long. The germline V gene encodes CDR1 SEHNR and CDR2 FQNEAQ (reference sequence). Trimming removed 4 bases from V and 7 bases from J, with 16 bases in between. The CDR3 coding sequence is TGTGCCAGCAGCTCAAGCGGGGGCGTCAGTGAAAAACTGTTTTTT. Amino acids: CASSSSGGVSEKLFF.

In the case of this clone: At one of its ends the junction is not consistent with the germline gene, which may arise from a read error. The chain joins TRBV28 to TRBJ2-1; 9 bases align to TRBD1. Looked up from germline, CDR1 is MDHEN and CDR2 is SYDVKM. There are 15 residues in the CDR3. This chain's CDR3 is CASSPRDRARNGQFF. The CDR3 bases are TGTGCCAGCAGTCCCAGGGACAGGGCTAGGAATGGGCAGTTCTTC.

V is TRBV28 and J is TRBJ2-5; D is possibly TRBD2 (6 bases). CDR3 size: 15 residues. Germline assignment: CDR1 MDHEN and CDR2 SYDVKM. V was pared by 6 bases and J by 5 bases, with 19 bases between. CDR3 in DNA: TGTGCCAGCAGCCTCGAGCGGGCCCCACCGGAGACCCAGTACTTC. Translating it yields CASSLERAPPETQYF.

V is TRBV30 and J is TRBJ2-3; D is perhaps TRBD2 (6 bases). V lost 2 bases and J lost 2, with 20 bases in between. The CDR3 is made up of 17 amino acids. From germline, CDR1 is GTSNPN and CDR2 SVGIG (reference sequence). In DNA form, the CDR3 reads TGTGCCTGGAGTACGAATCCCCTAGCGCAGGTCACAGATACGCAGTATTTT. This codes for CAWSTNPLAQVTDTQYF.

A single count supports this clone. The rearrangement joins TRBV11-1 to TRBJ1-1; no firm D call. The CDR3 runs 12 residues. V lost 2 bases to trimming and J lost 0 bases, with 1 base between them. Looked up from germline, CDR1 is SGHAT and CDR2 is FQDESV (reference sequence). The CDR3 spells CASSLLNTEAFF. The CDR3, as DNA: TGTGCCAGCAGCTTACTGAACACTGAAGCTTTCTTT.

V usage is TRBV5-1 and J usage is TRBJ2-1; 10 nucleotides align to TRBD2. Germline assignment: CDR1 SGHRS and CDR2 YFSETQ. V lost 5 bases to trimming and J lost 4 bases; unmatched junction nucleotides: 12. CDR3 size: 17 residues. Written as DNA, the CDR3 is TGCGCCAGCAGGGAAACAGGGATAGCGGGGGGATACAATGAGCAGTTCTTC. Protein sequence: CASRETGIAGGYNEQFF.

This chain links TRBV6-5 with TRBJ1-5, with D possibly TRBD1 on 5 matching bases. V was trimmed by 2 bases and J by 4 bases, leaving 12 bases between them. The CDR3 is made up of 15 amino acids. Germline-derived CDR1 and CDR2 are MNHEY and SVGAGI. The CDR3 protein is CASSYLLDSNQPQHF. The DNA for the CDR3 is TGTGCCAGCAGTTACCTCCTAGACAGTAATCAGCCCCAGCATTTT.

The CDR3 bases are TGTGCCAGCAGTGAAACGGTGAACACTGAAGCTTTCTTT. Its translation: CASSETVNTEAFF. The genes are TRBV2 and TRBJ1-1; no firm D call. Germline V CDR1 and CDR2: SNHLY, FYNNEI. This CDR3 region has 13 residues. Trimming removed 2 bases at V and 0 bases at J, with 4 bases between.

The sample holds a few counts of this clone. The chain carries TRBV28 and TRBJ1-1; D uncertain. The germline V and J ends were trimmed by 5 bases and 6 bases, with 16 bases remaining between them. The CDR3 is 14 residues long. Germline V gene sequence: CDR1 MDHEN, CDR2 SYDVKM. The DNA for the CDR3 is TGTGCCAGCAGTCTCCTAGGTGGGAATGCTGAAGCTTTCTTT. As protein: CASSLLGGNAEAFF.